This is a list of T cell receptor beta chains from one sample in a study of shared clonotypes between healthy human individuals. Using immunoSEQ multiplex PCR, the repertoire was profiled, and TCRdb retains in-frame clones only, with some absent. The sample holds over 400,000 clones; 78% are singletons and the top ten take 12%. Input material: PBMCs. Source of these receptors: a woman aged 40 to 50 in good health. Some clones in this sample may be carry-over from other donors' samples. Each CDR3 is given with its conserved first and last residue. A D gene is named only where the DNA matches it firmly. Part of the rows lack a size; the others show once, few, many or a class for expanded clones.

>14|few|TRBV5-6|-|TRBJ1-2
TGTGCCAGCAGCTTGGAAGGGGTGGCGGATGGCTACACCTTC
CASSLEGVADGYTF
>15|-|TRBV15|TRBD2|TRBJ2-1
TGTGCCACCAGCAGAGAGAAACGACTAGCGGTTGAGCAGTTCTTC
CATSREKRLAVEQFF
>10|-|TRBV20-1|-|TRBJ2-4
TGCAGTGCTAGTGGCCCAATTAGGTACTTC
CSASGPIRYF
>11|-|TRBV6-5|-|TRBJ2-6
TGTGCCAGCTCCACGGGCAACGTCCTGACTTTC
CASSTGNVLTF
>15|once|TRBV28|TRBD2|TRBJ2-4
TGTGCCAGCAGCCCTAGCGGGGACGCCAAAAACATTCAGTACTTC
CASSPSGDAKNIQYF
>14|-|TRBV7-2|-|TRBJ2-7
TGTGCCAGCAGCCCATATAGGACAGCGTACGAGCAGTACTTC
CASSPYRTAYEQYF
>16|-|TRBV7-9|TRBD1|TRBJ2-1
TGTGCCAGCAGCTTGACGCGGGACAGGGGAGGGAATGAGCAGTTCTTC
CASSLTRDRGGNEQFF
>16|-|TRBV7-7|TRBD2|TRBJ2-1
TGTGCTAGCAGCTTAGAGGCTGCGGGAGGGGTAGGCGAGCAGTTCTTC
CASSLEAAGGVGEQFF
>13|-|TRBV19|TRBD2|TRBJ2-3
TGTGCCACCGGGGGGTTAACCAGAGATACGCAGTATTTT
CATGGLTRDTQYF
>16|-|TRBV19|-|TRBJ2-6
TGTGCCAGTAGTATATACCCCGGCTCTGGGGCCAACGTCCTGACTTTC
CASSIYPGSGANVLTF
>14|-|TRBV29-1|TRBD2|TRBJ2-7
TGCAGCGCGCTCGGGGGGGAGAACTCCTACGAGCAGTACTTC
CSALGGENSYEQYF
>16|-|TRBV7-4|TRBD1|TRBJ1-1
TGTGCCAGCAGCTTAGAGGGGGACAGGGAGAACACTGAAGCTTTCTTT
CASSLEGDRENTEAFF
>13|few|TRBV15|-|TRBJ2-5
TGTGCCACCGAAGAAAAGAATGGAGAGACCCAGTACTTC
CATEEKNGETQYF
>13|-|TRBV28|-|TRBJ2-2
TGTGCCAGCCTGACAATGGGAACCGGGGAGCTGTTTTTT
CASLTMGTGELFF
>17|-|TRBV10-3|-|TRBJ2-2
TGTGCCATCAGTGAGCCCACCGGGCGATCGAACACCGGGGAGCTGTTTTTT
CAISEPTGRSNTGELFF
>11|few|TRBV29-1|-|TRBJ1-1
TGCAGCGTTTCAGGGACCACTGAAGCTTTCTTC
CSVSGTTEAFF
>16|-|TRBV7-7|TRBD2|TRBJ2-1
TGTGCTAGCAGCTTAGGTCCAGCGGGAGGTTCCAATGAGCAGTTCTTC
CASSLGPAGGSNEQFF